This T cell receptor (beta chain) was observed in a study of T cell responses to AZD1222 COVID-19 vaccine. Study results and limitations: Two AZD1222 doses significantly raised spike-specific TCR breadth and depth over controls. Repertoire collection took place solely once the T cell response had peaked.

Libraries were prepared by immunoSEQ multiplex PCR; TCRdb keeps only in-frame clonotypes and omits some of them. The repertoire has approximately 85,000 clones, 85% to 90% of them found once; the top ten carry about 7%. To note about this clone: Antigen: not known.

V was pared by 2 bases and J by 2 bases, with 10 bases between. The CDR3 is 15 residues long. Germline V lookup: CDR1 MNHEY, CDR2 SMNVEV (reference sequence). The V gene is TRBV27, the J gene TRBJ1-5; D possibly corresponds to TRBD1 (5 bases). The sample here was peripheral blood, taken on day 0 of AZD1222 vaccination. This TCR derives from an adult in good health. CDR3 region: CASSLIGGGNQPQHF. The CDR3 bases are TGTGCCAGCAGTTTAATCGGAGGGGGCAATCAGCCCCAGCATTTT.